A single sample is the source of the 4 T cell receptor beta chains below, sequenced in a study of technical replicates of blood from a handful of donors. Libraries were prepared by immunoSEQ multiplex PCR; TCRdb keeps only in-frame clonotypes and omits some of them. The table includes about 69,000 clones, 88% detected once. Material: PBMCs. The receptors come from a human donor in good health. Some clones in this sample may be carry-over from other donors' samples.

The rearrangement links TRBV10-3 to TRBJ1-3, with D hard to call. Germline V gene lookup returns CDR1 ENHRY and CDR2 SYGVKD. The V end was cut by 8 bases, the J end by 2 bases, with 4 bases between. The CDR3 spans 11 residues. The CDR3 DNA follows: TGTGCCATCTCTGCTGGAAACACCATATATTTT. Its protein product is CAISAGNTIYF.

The chain recombines TRBV5-1 with TRBJ1-1; the D gene is possibly TRBD1 (5 bases). Germline CDR1 reads SGHRS; CDR2 reads YFSETQ. V lost 0 bases and J lost 10, with 10 bases in between. This CDR3 contains 12 residues. CDR3 in DNA: TGCGCCAGCAGCTTGGAGGGCGGGGGAGCTTTCTTT. Its protein is CASSLEGGGAFF.

This chain links TRBV10-2 with TRBJ1-1; 11 bases agree with TRBD1. V shed 6 bases, J shed 0 bases, and the junction held 6 bases outside the gene matches. CDR1 and CDR2 from the germline V gene are WSHSY and SAAADI. The CDR3 has 16 residues. DNA for the CDR3: TGCGCCAGCAGGGCCGGGACAGGGGGTATGAACACTGAAGCTTTCTTT. Amino acids: CASRAGTGGMNTEAFF.

The chain links TRBV5-6 to TRBJ1-2; D is perhaps TRBD1 (6 bases). Germline CDR1 reads SGHDT; CDR2 reads YYEEEE. The ends were cut back, 5 bases at V and 4 bases at J, with 12 bases in the middle. The CDR3 spans 13 residues. The CDR3 loop reads CASRRGGAYGYTF. The CDR3 nucleotides are TGTGCCAGCAGACGGGGGGGGGCCTATGGCTACACCTTC. The variable domain in full, with the rest retrieved from reference TRBV5-6 and TRBJ1-2, is DAGVTQSPTHLIKTRGQQVTLRCSPKSGHDTVSWYQQALGQGPQFIFQYYEEEERQRGNFPDRFSGHQFPNYSSELNVNALLLGDSALYLCASRRGGAYGYTFGSGTRLTVV.